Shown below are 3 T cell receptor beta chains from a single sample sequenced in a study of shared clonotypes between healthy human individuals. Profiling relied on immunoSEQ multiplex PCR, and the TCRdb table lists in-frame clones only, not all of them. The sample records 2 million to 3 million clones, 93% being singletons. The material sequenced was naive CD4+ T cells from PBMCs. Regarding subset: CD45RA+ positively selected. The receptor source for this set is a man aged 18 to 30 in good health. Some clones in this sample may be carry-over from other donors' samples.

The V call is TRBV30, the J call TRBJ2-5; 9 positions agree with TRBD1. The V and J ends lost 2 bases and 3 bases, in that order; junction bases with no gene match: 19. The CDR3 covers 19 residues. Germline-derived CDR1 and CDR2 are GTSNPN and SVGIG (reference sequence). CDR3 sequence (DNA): TGTGCCTGGAGTATCTTGGGGACAGGGTTGAGGATTAAGGAAGAGACCCAGTACTTC. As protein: CAWSILGTGLRIKEETQYF.

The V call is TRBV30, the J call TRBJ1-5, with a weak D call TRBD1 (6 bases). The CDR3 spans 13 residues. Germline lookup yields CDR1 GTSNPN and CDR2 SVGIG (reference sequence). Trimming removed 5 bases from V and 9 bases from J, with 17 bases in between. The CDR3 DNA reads TGTGCCTGGTGCCGGACAGTTGGATCGCCCCAGCATTTT. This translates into CAWCRTVGSPQHF.

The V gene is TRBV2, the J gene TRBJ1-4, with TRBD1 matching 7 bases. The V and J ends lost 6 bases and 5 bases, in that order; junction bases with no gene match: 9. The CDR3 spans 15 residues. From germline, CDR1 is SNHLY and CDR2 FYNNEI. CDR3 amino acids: CASSPGPQGNEKLFF. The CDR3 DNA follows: TGTGCCAGCAGCCCAGGACCACAGGGGAATGAAAAACTGTTTTTT.